This entry is about one T cell receptor (beta chain). Its antigen is not known. This sample was included in a study of cytomegalovirus exposure and HLA in healthy donors. V lost 4 bases to trimming and J lost 5 bases; unmatched junction nucleotides: 3. The CDR3 extends over 15 amino acids. Germline lookup yields CDR1 SGHKS and CDR2 YYEKEE (reference sequence). A multiplex PCR was run with 60 Vbeta primers and 13 Jbeta primers. Profiled with immunoSEQ multiplex PCR; TCRdb holds only in-frame clones, not every one. The data contain 80,000 or so clones, 78% of them singletons. Study-wide points: Trimming of TCR beta V- and J-genes showed a link, identified in a later analysis, to a missense DCLRE1C variant.

This TCR was recovered from a man aged 35 to 55 in good health and CMV-seronegative. The sample consisted of PBMCs. The rearrangement joins TRBV5-5 to TRBJ2-5, with 15 bases lining up with TRBD2. The CDR3 here is CASSQGLAGGETQYF. The DNA of the CDR3 is TGTGCCAGCAGCCAAGGACTAGCGGGAGGGGAGACCCAGTACTTC.